This paragraph covers one TCR beta chain sequence. The antigen remains unidentified. Losses at the gene ends were 4 bases for V and 4 bases for J; bases not matched to a gene: 4. This CDR3 contains 15 residues. Germline V lookup: CDR1 SGHNT, CDR2 YYREEE (reference sequence). The record originates from a study of T cell responses to AZD1222 COVID-19 vaccine. General observations from the study: After the peak T cell response, and only then, were repertoires sampled. Donors skewed white British and female; clonal diversity was possibly underestimated.

Libraries were prepared by immunoSEQ multiplex PCR; TCRdb keeps only in-frame clonotypes and omits some of them. In the table there are 95,000 to 150,000 clones, 88% of which are singletons. The V call is TRBV5-4, the J call TRBJ2-3, with TRBD2 identical over 12 bases. The sequence was collected from an adult in good health. The specimen comprised peripheral blood, sampled on day 0 of AZD1222 vaccination. CDR3 loop: CASSLRTSGADTQYF. The CDR3 DNA reads as TGTGCCAGCAGCCTTAGGACTAGCGGGGCAGATACGCAGTATTTT.